Listed below are T cell receptor beta chains from one sample, sequenced in a study of sequential checkpoint blockade in melanoma. Sequenced by immunoSEQ multiplex PCR; TCRdb stores in-frame clones only, minus some. The sample has 9,500 to 13,000 clones; around 69% are singletons. The source material was CD8+ T cells sorted from blood (inferred from file names), sampled from a patient given nivolumab and ipilimumab in sequence. The receptors come from a human donor with melanoma. CDR3s include the opening cysteine and the closing phenylalanine or tryptophan.

j_call: TRBJ2-7
cdr3_length: 13
v_call: TRBV7-9
cdr3_aa: CASSSGGYYEQYF

j_call: TRBJ2-2
cdr3_length: 14
v_call: TRBV5-1
cdr3_aa: CASSLDRATGELFF

j_call: TRBJ2-5
cdr3_length: 15
v_call: TRBV30
cdr3_aa: CAWSEPLKYQETQYF

j_call: TRBJ2-7
cdr3_length: 14
v_call: TRBV7-9
cdr3_aa: CASSLTGDSYEQYF

j_call: TRBJ2-5
cdr3_length: 13
v_call: TRBV7-2
cdr3_aa: CASSQDRQETQYF

j_call: TRBJ1-1
cdr3_length: 12
v_call: TRBV5-4
cdr3_aa: CASSSGQFEAFF

j_call: TRBJ2-2
cdr3_length: 16
v_call: TRBV7-8
cdr3_aa: CASSARLAGGTGELFF

j_call: TRBJ1-1
cdr3_length: 11
v_call: TRBV29-1
cdr3_aa: CIGQDLTEAFF

j_call: TRBJ2-4
cdr3_length: 14
v_call: TRBV5-6
cdr3_aa: CASSFDRVAYIQYF

j_call: TRBJ2-2
cdr3_length: 12
v_call: TRBV19
cdr3_aa: CASSYSTGELFF

j_call: TRBJ2-7
cdr3_length: 16
v_call: TRBV4-3
cdr3_aa: CASSQDVGTGGYEQYF

j_call: TRBJ2-7
cdr3_length: 16
v_call: TRBV2
cdr3_aa: CASSEGLAGGPYEQYF

j_call: TRBJ2-1
cdr3_length: 11
v_call: TRBV18
cdr3_aa: CASSPGREQFF

j_call: TRBJ2-2
cdr3_length: 14
v_call: TRBV28
cdr3_aa: CASSSRGRTGELFF

j_call: TRBJ1-1
cdr3_length: 15
v_call: TRBV19
cdr3_aa: CASSLVPDMNTEAFF

j_call: TRBJ2-1
cdr3_length: 16
v_call: TRBV28
cdr3_aa: CASSSPRISSYNEQFF

j_call: TRBJ2-7
cdr3_length: 12
v_call: TRBV2
cdr3_aa: CASSTGSYEQYF